These 30 T cell receptor beta chains share one sample of origin, sequenced in a study of T cells after yellow fever vaccination (dated by TCRdb to the late 2010s). The meaning of the sample's treatment or condition label: live attenuated yellow fever vaccine strain. The method behind the library was 5' RACE. The data were produced on an Illumina HiSeq 2500. TCRdb took the public reads, trimmed them with fastp at Q25, ran MiXCR for clone calling and kept in-frame beta chains. Entries that share a CDR3 protein sequence are merged under the most common genes and DNA. The sample has 300,000 to 450,000 distinct CDR3 sequences on record, roughly 6.1% of them singletons. 15% of the sample belongs to the ten largest clones. This material consisted of PBMCs, taken 5 days after the yellow fever booster vaccination. The receptors were gathered from a man aged 25-45 years who received the YFV17D yellow fever vaccine.

This clonotype was seen many times. The CDR3 loop reads CASSEAGPTGELFF. CDR3 bases: TGCGCCAGCAGTGAGGCGGGCCCAACCGGGGAGCTGTTTTTT. This chain joins TRBV10-1 and TRBJ2-2, with D maybe TRBD2 (5 bases). The germline V and J ends were trimmed by 2 bases and 5 bases, with 9 bases remaining between them. CDR1 and CDR2 (germline): WNHNN, SYGVQD (reference sequence). The length of the CDR3 is 14 residues.

This clonotype showed up many times. V is TRBV7-2 and J is TRBJ2-3; tentatively, D is TRBD2 (5 bases). Germline CDR1 SGHTA, CDR2 FQGNSA. Deletions cut 5 bases from V and 3 bases from J, with 12 bases between. This CDR3 has 14 residues. CDR3 nucleotide sequence: TGTGCCAGCAGCCCACTAGTTGGGACAGATACGCAGTATTTT. It yields the protein CASSPLVGTDTQYF.

This clonotype was detected ten times or more. The chain employs TRBV29-1 and TRBJ2-1; possible D gene TRBD2, 5 bases. Per the germline V gene, CDR1 is SQVTM and CDR2 is ANQGSEA. The length of the CDR3 is 12 residues. Trimming left V 0 bases short and J 13 bases short, with 13 bases between. The CDR3 DNA reads as TGCAGCGTTGAAGAGCCGAGCGGCCCCCAGTTCTTC. Translating it yields CSVEEPSGPQFF.

This clonotype showed up just a few times. The rearrangement uses TRBV4-3 and TRBJ1-1; the D is unclear. CDR3 length equals 12 residues. Germline V gene sequence: CDR1 LGHNA, CDR2 YSLEER. V was pared by 8 bases and J by 2 bases, with 9 bases between. DNA for the CDR3: TGCGCCAGCGGATTCCTCAACACTGAAGCTTTCTTT. Translating gives CASGFLNTEAFF.

This clonotype was counted ten times or more. The chain links TRBV14 to TRBJ1-1; weak D call: TRBD1 (6 bases). Trimming took 1 base from V and 8 from J, leaving 20 bases between them. There are 16 residues in the CDR3. Per germline, CDR1 SGHDN and CDR2 FVKESK. The CDR3 spells CASSQAGVAMGGEAFF. DNA for the CDR3: TGTGCCAGCAGCCAAGCGGGCGTTGCCATGGGGGGCGAAGCTTTCTTT.

The chain carries TRBV7-2 and TRBJ2-5; TRBD1 might be the D (6 bases). CDR1 is SGHTA, CDR2 FQGNSA, per germline. V lost 7 bases and J 3 bases, leaving 15 bases between the germline ends. The CDR3 covers 14 residues. The CDR3 spells CASILSDRKETQYF. CDR3 coding DNA: TGTGCCAGCATCTTGTCCGACAGGAAAGAGACCCAGTACTTC.

At least ten counts were recorded for this clonotype. The chain couples TRBV20-1 to TRBJ2-7; TRBD1 agrees at 11 bases. The germline CDR1 and CDR2 sequences are DFQATT and SNEGSKA (reference sequence). Losses at the gene ends were 6 bases for V and 5 bases for J; bases not matched to a gene: 6. The CDR3 extends over 13 amino acids. CDR3 sequence: CSAAGQGDNEQYF. Written as DNA, the CDR3 is TGCAGTGCGGCGGGACAGGGGGACAACGAGCAGTACTTC.

In regard to this clonotype: The junction departs from the called germline gene at one end, perhaps through a read error. This chain joins TRBV20-1 and TRBJ2-3; D not certain. Germline-derived CDR1 and CDR2 are DFQATT and SNEGSKA (reference sequence). CDR3 length equals 16 residues. The CDR3 sequence: CCATKDKAASTDTQYF. CDR3 DNA sequence: TGCTGTGCTACAAAAGACAAGGCCGCTAGCACAGATACGCAGTATTTT.

The chain combines TRBV20-1 with TRBJ2-1, with 11 bases lining up with TRBD2. This CDR3 is built from 14 residues. The germline CDR1 and CDR2 sequences are DFQATT and SNEGSKA (reference sequence). The V segment lost 6 bases and the J segment 9 bases; nucleotides outside the gene matches: 10. The CDR3 nucleotides read TGCAGTGCGCCGGGACTAGCGGACTTCTTTGAGCAGTTCTTC. This gives the protein CSAPGLADFFEQFF.

This chain links TRBV4-3 with TRBJ2-1, with 9 nucleotides matching TRBD1. Looked up from germline, CDR1 is LGHNA and CDR2 is YSLEER. V lost 1 base, J lost 7 bases, and 8 bases stayed unmatched. The CDR3 consists of 16 residues. The CDR3 DNA sequence: TGCGCCAGCAGCCAAGGGGGGACAGGGTTGGTTAATGAGCAGTTCTTC. Encoded protein: CASSQGGTGLVNEQFF.

The rearrangement joins TRBV20-1 to TRBJ2-1; D not resolved. Germline loops: CDR1 DFQATT, CDR2 SNEGSKA (reference sequence). Trimming pared 6 bases from V and 0 bases from J, leaving 15 bases between. CDR3 length equals 15 residues. CDR3 in amino acids: CSAPLVGSSYNEQFF. The DNA of the CDR3 is TGCAGTGCCCCTCTGGTTGGAAGCTCCTACAATGAGCAGTTCTTC.

The chain recombines TRBV12-3 or TRBV12-4 with TRBJ2-2; possible D gene TRBD1, 6 bases. This CDR3 is 17 amino acids long. V was shortened by 5 bases and J by 2 bases, with 18 bases between the two germline ends. The CDR3 DNA is TGTGCCAGCAGTGACACCGGGACACATATTAACACCGGGGAGCTGTTTTTT. As protein: CASSDTGTHINTGELFF.

The V gene is TRBV7-2, the J gene TRBJ2-3, with D unresolved. Germline CDR1 reads SGHTA; CDR2 reads FQGNSA. The V end was cut by 1 base, the J end by 1 base, with 12 bases between. CDR3 length equals 16 residues. The CDR3 sequence is CASSLGVGARTDTQYF. CDR3 nucleotide sequence: TGTGCCAGCAGCTTAGGGGTCGGAGCCCGCACAGATACGCAGTATTTT.

This clonotype was counted ten times or more. The junction shows a germline mismatch at one end, possibly a read error. The chain links TRBV20-1 to TRBJ2-5; 10 nucleotides line up with TRBD2. The length of the CDR3 is 15 residues. The germline CDR1 and CDR2 sequences are DFQATT and SNEGSKA (reference sequence). The CDR3 DNA follows: TGCAGTGCTGGAGACCTAGCGGGAGCGGGAGAGACCCAGTACTTC. Its protein product is CSAGDLAGAGETQYF.

At least ten counts were recorded for this clonotype. The chain combines TRBV5-6 with TRBJ1-5; 9 nucleotides agree with TRBD1. From germline, CDR1 is SGHDT and CDR2 YYEEEE. With V trimmed by 2 bases and J by 5 bases, 2 bases remained unmatched. This CDR3 is built from 14 residues. This CDR3 is CASSLGTGHQPQHF. The CDR3 coding sequence is TGTGCCAGCAGCTTAGGGACAGGGCATCAGCCCCAGCATTTT. Filled out from reference TRBV5-6 and TRBJ1-5, the complete variable domain reads DAGVTQSPTHLIKTRGQQVTLRCSPKSGHDTVSWYQQALGQGPQFIFQYYEEEERQRGNFPDRFSGHQFPNYSSELNVNALLLGDSALYLCASSLGTGHQPQHFGDGTRLSIL.

The chain couples TRBV20-1 to TRBJ2-3; 10 bases agree with TRBD2. Germline CDR1 and CDR2: DFQATT and SNEGSKA (reference sequence). The trim removed 1 base at V and 6 bases at J, leaving 7 bases unmatched. The CDR3 is 15 amino acids. CDR3 protein: CSARVPSGSSDTQYF. For the CDR3, the DNA is TGCAGTGCTAGAGTCCCTAGCGGGAGTTCCGATACGCAGTATTTT.

In this sample, this clonotype turned up a few times. This sequence joins TRBV7-9 and TRBJ2-1; D is ambiguous. Germline V gene sequence: CDR1 SEHNR, CDR2 FQNEAQ (reference sequence). With 5 bases removed from V and 3 bases from J, the gap between germline ends came to 14 bases. This CDR3 has 15 amino acids. CDR3 sequence: CASSLAYDGYNEQFF. The DNA for the CDR3 is TGTGCCAGCAGCCTGGCGTATGACGGCTACAATGAGCAGTTCTTC.

This clonotype was seen many times. The chain joins TRBV6-4 to TRBJ2-1; unclear D gene. V gave up 4 bases and J gave up 4 bases, with 8 bases separating them. This CDR3 has 13 amino acids. The germline gives CDR1 MRHNA, CDR2 SNTAGT. The CDR3 is CASSASTYNEQFF. DNA of the CDR3: TGTGCCAGCAGTGCGTCTACATACAATGAGCAGTTCTTC.

This clonotype showed up many times. At one end the junction does not follow the germline gene, possibly because of a read error. V gene TRBV5-1 combines with J gene TRBJ2-7; TRBD1 matches at 7 bases. Germline V gives CDR1 SGHRS, CDR2 YFSETQ. The length of the CDR3 is 14 residues. The CDR3: CASSLGTVSYEQYF. The CDR3, as DNA: TGTGCCAGCAGTTTAGGGACAGTCTCCTACGAGCAGTACTTC.

This clonotype was observed a handful of times. This sequence joins TRBV5-4 and TRBJ1-2; D gene unclear. Trimming took 1 base from V and 1 from J, leaving 8 bases between them. CDR3 length: 14 residues. CDR1 and CDR2 from the germline V gene are SGHNT and YYREEE (reference sequence). This chain's CDR3 is CASSLPRDNYGYTF. The CDR3 region has the DNA TGTGCCAGCAGCTTGCCAAGGGATAACTATGGCTACACCTTC.

A few counts support this clonotype. The chain couples TRBV7-9 to TRBJ2-7, with 8 bases lining up with TRBD2. Germline trimming cut 10 bases from V and 0 bases from J; bases unmatched to any gene: 2. Germline-derived CDR1 and CDR2 are SEHNR and FQNEAQ (reference sequence). CDR3 length: 12 residues. The CDR3 here is CATSGFSYEQYF. In nucleotides, the CDR3 is TGTGCCACTAGCGGGTTCTCCTACGAGCAGTACTTC.

The chain carries TRBV4-3 and TRBJ2-3, with 9 bases matching TRBD2. The CDR3 runs to 15 residues. Germline loops: CDR1 LGHNA, CDR2 YSLEER. Germline trimming cut 2 bases from V and 4 bases from J; bases unmatched to any gene: 4. CDR3 coding DNA: TGCGCCAGCAGCCAAATAGCGGGAGATGCAGATACGCAGTATTTT. This codes for CASSQIAGDADTQYF.

The rearrangement joins TRBV6-2 or TRBV6-3 to TRBJ2-7; 12 bases are shared with TRBD2. V was pared by 6 bases and J by 6 bases, with 6 bases of the junction left unmatched. Germline V lookup: CDR1 MNHEY, CDR2 SVGEGT. The CDR3 loop spans 14 amino acids. CDR3 sequence: CASRRLAGEVEQYF. The CDR3 coding sequence is TGTGCCAGCAGAAGACTAGCGGGAGAGGTCGAGCAGTACTTC.

V usage is TRBV6-5 and J usage is TRBJ1-5; D uncertain. The germline gives CDR1 MNHEY, CDR2 SVGAGI. The CDR3 extends over 13 amino acids. V was clipped by 0 bases and J by 6 bases, with 6 bases between them. CDR3 region: CASSYSGSQPQHF. As DNA, the CDR3 is TGTGCCAGCAGTTACTCAGGCAGTCAGCCCCAGCATTTT.

This clonotype has only a few counts. CDR3 sequence (DNA): TGTGCCAGCAGCGTAGCTAAGGGACTAGCGGGGAACAATGAGCAGTTCTTC. Translated, it gives CASSVAKGLAGNNEQFF. The chain links TRBV9 to TRBJ2-1, with 13 bases identical to TRBD2. The trim removed 0 bases at V and 5 bases at J, leaving 5 bases unmatched. Germline values: CDR1 SGDLS, CDR2 YYNGEE. The CDR3 has 17 residues.

This chain connects TRBV7-9 to TRBJ2-1; TRBD2 matches at 12 bases. Losses at the gene ends were 5 bases for V and 5 bases for J; bases not matched to a gene: 4. This CDR3 is 15 amino acids long. Germline CDR1 and CDR2: SEHNR and FQNEAQ (reference sequence). The CDR3 region is CASSARTSGNNEQFF. The CDR3 DNA sequence: TGTGCCAGCAGCGCGCGGACTAGCGGGAACAATGAGCAGTTCTTC.

The rearrangement joins TRBV25-1 to TRBJ2-1; 13 bases match TRBD2. Trimming at V came to 6 bases and at J to 8 bases, leaving 4 bases not matched to a gene. CDR3 size: 14 residues. Germline V CDR1 and CDR2: MGHDK, SYGVNS. The CDR3 bases are TGTGCCAGCAGACTAGCGGGAGGGCCGGATGAGCAGTTCTTC. It yields the protein CASRLAGGPDEQFF.

V and J are TRBV6-5 and TRBJ2-1; 11 bases fit TRBD2. The CDR3 has 15 residues. Germline CDR1 is MNHEY and CDR2 is SVGAGI. The ends lost 4 bases at V and 6 bases at J; junction bases unmatched: 5. CDR3 in amino acids: CASSSLAGAANEQFF. CDR3 in DNA: TGTGCCAGCAGTTCACTAGCGGGGGCCGCCAATGAGCAGTTCTTC.

This clonotype showed up many times. The V gene is TRBV6-5, the J gene TRBJ2-1; possible D gene TRBD2, 7 bases. Germline V gene lookup returns CDR1 MNHEY and CDR2 SVGAGI. The V gene lost 5 bases and the J gene lost 5 bases, with 16 bases spanning the gap. The CDR3 totals 15 residues. The CDR3 sequence is CASSLIGGPNNEQFF. The CDR3 nucleotides read TGTGCCAGCAGTCTGATCGGGGGGCCTAACAATGAGCAGTTCTTC.

In this sample, this clonotype turned up many times. The chain uses TRBV7-9 and TRBJ2-1; D tentatively reads TRBD1 or TRBD2 (5 bases each). The CDR3 totals 14 residues. The V end lost 4 bases, the J end lost 7 bases, and 14 bases lay between the germline ends. Germline CDR1 and CDR2: SEHNR and FQNEAQ (reference sequence). CDR3 region: CASSWGRAGNEQFF. DNA for the CDR3: TGTGCCAGCAGCTGGGGCAGGGCGGGTAATGAGCAGTTCTTC. Full variable domain (remainder filled in from reference TRBV7-9 and TRBJ2-1): DTGVSQNPRHKITKRGQNVTFRCDPISEHNRLYWYRQTLGQGPEFLTYFQNEAQLEKSRLLSDRFSAERPKGSFSTLEIQRTEQGDSAMYLCASSWGRAGNEQFFGPGTRLTVL.